The 14 T cell receptor beta chains listed next were all sequenced from one sample in a study of cytotoxic CD8 clonotypes in ibrutinib-treated CLL. TCRdb keeps only in-frame clones here, not all; method: immunoSEQ multiplex PCR. There are some 65,000 clones in the sample; approximately 57% occur only once, and roughly 15% lies in the top ten. Here the sequenced sample was PBMCs, taken after 12 months of ibrutinib treatment. Every receptor here comes from a human donor with chronic lymphocytic leukemia.

This clone was seen only a few times. J is TRBJ2-2 and V is TRBV6-6, with 7 bases identical to TRBD1. Germline-derived CDR1 and CDR2 are MNHNY and SVGAGI (reference sequence). The V gene end was trimmed by 6 bases and the J gene end by 2 bases; junction bases not matched to a gene: 6. This CDR3 comprises 15 residues. Here the CDR3 DNA reads TGTGCCAGCAGGAGGACAGGCCCAAACACCGGGGAGCTGTTTTTT. It is translated as CASRRTGPNTGELFF.

V and J are TRBV5-4 and TRBJ2-7; D may be TRBD2 (5 bases). The V gene's germline CDR1 is SGHNT and CDR2 YYREEE (reference sequence). The CDR3 runs to 17 residues. Deletions cut 0 bases from V and 0 bases from J, with 16 bases between. The CDR3 DNA follows: TGTGCCAGCAGCTTGGACGGACTCCTCAGTAGCTCCTACGAGCAGTACTTC. Its translation: CASSLDGLLSSSYEQYF.

The chain combines TRBV5-1 with TRBJ2-5, with unresolved D. Per the germline V gene, CDR1 is SGHRS and CDR2 is YFSETQ. The V end lost 0 bases, the J end lost 5 bases, and 11 bases lay between the germline ends. The CDR3 runs 14 residues. CDR3 sequence: CASSLGRVLETQYF. The CDR3 DNA sequence: TGCGCCAGCAGCTTGGGTCGGGTGTTGGAGACCCAGTACTTC. Variable domain in full (rest from reference TRBV5-1 and TRBJ2-5): KAGVTQTPRYLIKTRGQQVTLSCSPISGHRSVSWYQQTPGQGLQFLFEYFSETQRNKGNFPGRFSGRQFSNSRSEMNVSTLELGDSALYLCASSLGRVLETQYFGPGTRLLVL.

V is TRBV5-1 and J is TRBJ1-2, with D unresolved. This CDR3 is 13 amino acids long. V lost 0 bases and J 4 bases, leaving 7 bases between the germline ends. Germline lookup yields CDR1 SGHRS and CDR2 YFSETQ. CDR3 in amino acids: CASSLGHIYGYTF. CDR3 nucleotide sequence: TGCGCCAGCAGCTTGGGACACATCTATGGCTACACCTTC.

This clone appeared many times. The chain recombines TRBV29-1 with TRBJ2-2; 8 bases are shared with TRBD1. V lost 4 bases, J lost 6 bases, and 7 bases stayed unmatched. The length of the CDR3 is 14 residues. In germline, CDR1 is SQVTM, CDR2 ANQGSEA. The CDR3 loop reads CSVGRTGSSGELFF. Written as DNA, the CDR3 is TGCAGCGTTGGTCGGACAGGGTCGTCCGGGGAGCTGTTTTTT.

This chain uses TRBV5-1 with TRBJ2-3; D call uncertain. Germline CDR1 and CDR2: SGHRS and YFSETQ. V gave up 7 bases and J gave up 0 bases, with 12 bases separating them. CDR3 length: 14 residues. CDR3 coding DNA: TGCGCCAGCGCCCGGAGCTCAAGCACAGATACGCAGTATTTT. It is translated as CASARSSSTDTQYF.

The CDR3 bases are TGCGCCAGCACCTTCGGGCTAGCGCCTGCACTAGACTCCTACGAGCAGTACTTC. As protein: CASTFGLAPALDSYEQYF. The V gene is TRBV5-1, the J gene TRBJ2-7, with D possibly matching TRBD2 (6 bases). Germline CDR1 SGHRS, CDR2 YFSETQ. This CDR3 is 18 amino acids long. V dropped 6 bases and J dropped 0 bases, with 25 bases sitting between them.

This clone was seen a few times. This chain links TRBV6-5 with TRBJ2-2; a possible D gene is TRBD1 (5 bases). Germline loops: CDR1 MNHEY, CDR2 SVGAGI. This CDR3 is 12 amino acids long. The V and J ends lost 5 bases and 7 bases respectively, with 8 bases between them. CDR3 amino acids: CASSDQGGELFF. CDR3 in DNA: TGTGCCAGCAGTGACCAGGGCGGGGAGCTGTTTTTT.

V and J are TRBV2 and TRBJ2-5; D remains unclear. Trimming stripped 7 bases from V and 2 bases from J, with 11 bases between. This CDR3 is 13 amino acids long. Germline V gives CDR1 SNHLY, CDR2 FYNNEI. The CDR3 DNA follows: TGTGCCAGCACCCTCAGAAGGCAAGAGACCCAGTACTTC. It is translated as CASTLRRQETQYF.

The sample holds a few counts of this clone. The V and J genes are TRBV7-6 and TRBJ2-2; TRBD2 might be the D (5 bases). The CDR3 has 19 amino acids. Germline V gene sequence: CDR1 SGHVS, CDR2 FNYEAQ. V was pared by 0 bases and J by 6 bases, with 23 bases between. CDR3 DNA: TGTGCCAGCAGCTTAGCCCGTTCGGGCATCCGGGAAAGGGCCGGGGAGCTGTTTTTT. It codes for CASSLARSGIRERAGELFF.

CDR3 amino acids: CASGDYRYNEQFF. CDR3 bases: TGTGCCAGCGGGGACTACCGTTACAATGAGCAGTTCTTC. The chain carries TRBV18 and TRBJ2-1, with 7 positions matching TRBD2. With V trimmed by 8 bases and J by 4 bases, 5 bases remained unmatched. The CDR3 covers 13 residues. CDR1 is KGHSH, CDR2 LQKENI, per germline.

J is TRBJ2-3 and V is TRBV7-2; D not certain. Germline V gives CDR1 SGHTA, CDR2 FQGNSA. The CDR3 is made up of 12 amino acids. V lost 5 bases to trimming and J lost 9 bases, with 12 bases between them. Written as DNA, the CDR3 is TGTGCCAGCAGCCCGACGGATCCCACGCAGTATTTT. Protein product: CASSPTDPTQYF.

The rearrangement joins TRBV29-1 to TRBJ2-3; the D is unclear. In germline, CDR1 is SQVTM, CDR2 ANQGSEA. CDR3 length equals 14 residues. V was shortened by 5 bases and J by 2 bases, with 14 bases between the two germline ends. The CDR3 bases are TGCAGCGTTCGGACGGCTCGGTTCACAGATACGCAGTATTTT. Protein: CSVRTARFTDTQYF.

The chain joins TRBV2 to TRBJ2-1; 8 positions match TRBD2. V lost 10 bases and J lost 9; bases outside the gene matches: 14. The CDR3 runs to 14 residues. Germline CDR1 SNHLY, CDR2 FYNNEI. CDR3 sequence: CATTQGRGDIEQFF. The CDR3 region has the DNA TGTGCCACTACCCAGGGGCGGGGGGATATTGAGCAGTTCTTC. Full variable domain (rest looked up from reference TRBV2 and TRBJ2-1): EPEVTQTPSHQVTQMGQEVILRCVPISNHLYFYWYRQILGQKVEFLVSFYNNEISEKSEIFDDQFSVERPDGSNFTLKIRSTKLEDSAMYFCATTQGRGDIEQFFGPGTRLTVL.